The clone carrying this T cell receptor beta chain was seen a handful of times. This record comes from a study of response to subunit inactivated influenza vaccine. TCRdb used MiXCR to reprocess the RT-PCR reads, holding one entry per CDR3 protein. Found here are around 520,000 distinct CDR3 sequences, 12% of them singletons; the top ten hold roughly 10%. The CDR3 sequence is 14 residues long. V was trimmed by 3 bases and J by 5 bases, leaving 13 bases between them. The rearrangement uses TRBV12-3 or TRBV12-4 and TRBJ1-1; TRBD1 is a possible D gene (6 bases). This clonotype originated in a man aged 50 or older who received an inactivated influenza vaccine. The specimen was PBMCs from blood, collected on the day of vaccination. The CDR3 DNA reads TGTGCCAGCAGTTTTGGGGGGGCGCGAACTGAAGCTTTCTTT. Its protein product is CASSFGGARTEAFF.